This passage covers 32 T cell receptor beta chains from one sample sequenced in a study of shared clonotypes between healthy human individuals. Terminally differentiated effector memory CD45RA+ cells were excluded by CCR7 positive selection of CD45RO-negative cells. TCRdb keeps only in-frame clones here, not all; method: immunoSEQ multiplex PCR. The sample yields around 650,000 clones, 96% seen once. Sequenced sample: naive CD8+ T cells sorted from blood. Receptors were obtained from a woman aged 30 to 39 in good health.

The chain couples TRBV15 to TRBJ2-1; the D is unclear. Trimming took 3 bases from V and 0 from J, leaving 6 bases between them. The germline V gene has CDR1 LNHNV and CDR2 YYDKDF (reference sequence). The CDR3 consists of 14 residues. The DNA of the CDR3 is TGTGCCACCAGCAGTCGTTCCTCCTACAATGAGCAGTTCTTC. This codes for CATSSRSSYNEQFF.

CDR3 protein: CASSIAGANVLTF. The CDR3 DNA reads TGTGCCAGTAGTATAGCTGGGGCCAACGTCCTGACTTTC. The chain uses TRBV19 and TRBJ2-6; D uncertain. Deletions cut 1 base from V and 2 bases from J, with 0 bases between. Looked up from germline, CDR1 is LNHDA and CDR2 is SQIVND (reference sequence). The CDR3 is 13 residues long.

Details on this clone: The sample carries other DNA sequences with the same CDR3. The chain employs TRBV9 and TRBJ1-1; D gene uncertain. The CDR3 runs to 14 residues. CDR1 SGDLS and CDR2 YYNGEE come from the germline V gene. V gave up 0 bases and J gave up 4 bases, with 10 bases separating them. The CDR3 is CASSVAWGSTEAFF. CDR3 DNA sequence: TGTGCCAGCAGCGTAGCGTGGGGATCCACTGAAGCTTTCTTT.

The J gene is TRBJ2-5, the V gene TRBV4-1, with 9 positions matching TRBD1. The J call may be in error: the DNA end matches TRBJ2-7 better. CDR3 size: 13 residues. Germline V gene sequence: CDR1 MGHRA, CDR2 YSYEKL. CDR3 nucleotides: TGCGCCAGCAGCCAGGGACAGGGAGACGAGCAGTACTTC. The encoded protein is CASSQGQGDEQYF.

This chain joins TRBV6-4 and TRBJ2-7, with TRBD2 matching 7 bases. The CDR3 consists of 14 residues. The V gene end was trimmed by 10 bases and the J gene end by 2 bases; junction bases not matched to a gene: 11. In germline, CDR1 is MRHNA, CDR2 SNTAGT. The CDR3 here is CATTGEAGPYEQYF. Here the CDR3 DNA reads TGTGCCACCACGGGTGAAGCGGGACCCTACGAGCAGTACTTC.

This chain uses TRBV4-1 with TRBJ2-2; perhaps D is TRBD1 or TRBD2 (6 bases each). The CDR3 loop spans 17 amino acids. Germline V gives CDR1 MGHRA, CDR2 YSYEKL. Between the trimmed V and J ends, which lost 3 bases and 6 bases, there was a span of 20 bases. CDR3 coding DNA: TGCGCCAGCAGCCAGTTGTGGGGGGCAAACTTGGCCGGGGAGCTGTTTTTT. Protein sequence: CASSQLWGANLAGELFF.

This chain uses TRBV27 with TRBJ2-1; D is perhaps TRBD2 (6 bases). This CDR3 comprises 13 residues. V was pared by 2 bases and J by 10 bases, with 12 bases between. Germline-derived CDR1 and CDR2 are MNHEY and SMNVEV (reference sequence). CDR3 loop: CASSLGTSWEQFF. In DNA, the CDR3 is TGTGCCAGCAGTTTAGGTACTAGCTGGGAGCAGTTCTTC.

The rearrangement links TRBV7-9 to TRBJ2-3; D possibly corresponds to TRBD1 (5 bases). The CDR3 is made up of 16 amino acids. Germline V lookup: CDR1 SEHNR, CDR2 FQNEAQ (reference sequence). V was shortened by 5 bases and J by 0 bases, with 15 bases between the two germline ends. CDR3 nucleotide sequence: TGTGCCAGCAGCCCAGGCCCAGGGCATAGCACAGATACGCAGTATTTT. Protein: CASSPGPGHSTDTQYF. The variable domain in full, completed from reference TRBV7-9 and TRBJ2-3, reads DTGVSQNPRHKITKRGQNVTFRCDPISEHNRLYWYRQTLGQGPEFLTYFQNEAQLEKSRLLSDRFSAERPKGSFSTLEIQRTEQGDSAMYLCASSPGPGHSTDTQYFGPGTRLTVL.

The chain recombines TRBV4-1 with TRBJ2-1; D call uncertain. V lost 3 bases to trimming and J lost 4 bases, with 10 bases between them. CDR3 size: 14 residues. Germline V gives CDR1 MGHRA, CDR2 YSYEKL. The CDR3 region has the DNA TGCGCCAGCAGCCAGAAGGACGGATACAATGAGCAGTTCTTC. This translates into CASSQKDGYNEQFF.

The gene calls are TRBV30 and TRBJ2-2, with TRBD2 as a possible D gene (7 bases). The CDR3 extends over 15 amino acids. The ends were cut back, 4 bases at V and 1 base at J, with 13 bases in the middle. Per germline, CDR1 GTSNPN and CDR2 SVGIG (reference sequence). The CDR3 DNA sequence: TGTGCCTGGACGGGGGGCGCGGTGAACACCGGGGAGCTGTTTTTT. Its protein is CAWTGGAVNTGELFF.

The CDR3 region has the DNA TGTGCCAGCAGCCTTGGTAGTCCTAAAGTAATCCGCTATGGCTACACCTTC. Amino acid sequence: CASSLGSPKVIRYGYTF. V gene TRBV7-9 combines with J gene TRBJ1-2, with no clear D. CDR1 is SEHNR, CDR2 FQNEAQ, per germline (reference sequence). This CDR3 spans 17 amino acids. Trimming stripped 5 bases from V and 4 bases from J, with 23 bases between. The variable domain in full, completed from reference TRBV7-9 and TRBJ1-2, reads DTGVSQNPRHKITKRGQNVTFRCDPISEHNRLYWYRQTLGQGPEFLTYFQNEAQLEKSRLLSDRFSAERPKGSFSTLEIQRTEQGDSAMYLCASSLGSPKVIRYGYTFGSGTRLTVV.

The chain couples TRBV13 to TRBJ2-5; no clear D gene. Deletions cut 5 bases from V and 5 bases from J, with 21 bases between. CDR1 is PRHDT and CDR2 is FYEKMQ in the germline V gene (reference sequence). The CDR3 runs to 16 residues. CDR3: CASSPSDRRWGETQYF. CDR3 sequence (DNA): TGTGCCAGCAGCCCTTCAGACCGTCGATGGGGTGAGACCCAGTACTTC. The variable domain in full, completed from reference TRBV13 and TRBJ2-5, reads AAGVIQSPRHLIKEKRETATLKCYPIPRHDTVYWYQQGPGQDPQFLISFYEKMQSDKGSIPDRFSAQQFSDYHSELNMSSLELGDSALYFCASSPSDRRWGETQYFGPGTRLLVL.

In DNA form, the CDR3 reads TGCGCCAGCAGCCAAGTCATTGTAGGTCTCCTCAACACAGATACGCAGTATTTT. Its translation is CASSQVIVGLLNTDTQYF. The chain recombines TRBV4-1 with TRBJ2-3; D ambiguous. Germline V lookup: CDR1 MGHRA, CDR2 YSYEKL. This CDR3 is built from 18 residues. V was clipped by 1 base and J by 2 bases, with 19 bases between them.

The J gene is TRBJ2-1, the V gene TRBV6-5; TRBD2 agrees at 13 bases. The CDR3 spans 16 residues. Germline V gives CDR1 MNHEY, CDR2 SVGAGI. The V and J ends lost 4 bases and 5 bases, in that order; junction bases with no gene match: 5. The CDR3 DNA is TGTGCCAGCAGTTTCGGGACTAGCGGGATGCACAATGAGCAGTTCTTC. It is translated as CASSFGTSGMHNEQFF.

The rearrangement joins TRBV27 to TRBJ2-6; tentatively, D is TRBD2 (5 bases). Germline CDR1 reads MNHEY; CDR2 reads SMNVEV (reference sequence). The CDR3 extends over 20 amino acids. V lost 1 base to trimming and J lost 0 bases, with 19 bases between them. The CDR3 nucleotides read TGTGCCAGCAGTTTATTTAGCCCGTCGGGAAGTATCTCTGGGGCCAACGTCCTGACTTTC. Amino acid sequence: CASSLFSPSGSISGANVLTF.

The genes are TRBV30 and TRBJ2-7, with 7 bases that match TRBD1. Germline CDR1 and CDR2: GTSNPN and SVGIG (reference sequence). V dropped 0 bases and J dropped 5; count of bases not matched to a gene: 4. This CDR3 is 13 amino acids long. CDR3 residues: CAWSVTGSHEQYF. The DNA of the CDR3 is TGTGCCTGGAGTGTGACAGGGTCCCACGAGCAGTACTTC. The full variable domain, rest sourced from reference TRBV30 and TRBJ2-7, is SQTIHQWPATLVQPVGSPLSLECTVEGTSNPNLYWYRQAAGRGLQLLFYSVGIGQISSEVPQNLSASRPQDRQFILSSKKLLLSDSGFYLCAWSVTGSHEQYFGPGTRLTVT.

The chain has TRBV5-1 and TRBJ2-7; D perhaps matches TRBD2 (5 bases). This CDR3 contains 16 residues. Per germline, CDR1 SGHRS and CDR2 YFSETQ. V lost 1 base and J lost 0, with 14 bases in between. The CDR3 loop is CASSLTVTGSSYEQYF. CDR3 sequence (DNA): TGCGCCAGCAGCTTGACGGTGACGGGGAGCTCCTACGAGCAGTACTTC.

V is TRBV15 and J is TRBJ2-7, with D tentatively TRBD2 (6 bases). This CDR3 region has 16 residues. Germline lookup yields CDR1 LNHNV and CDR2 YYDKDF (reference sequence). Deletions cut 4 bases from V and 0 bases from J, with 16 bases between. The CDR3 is CATSTHSGHNSYEQYF. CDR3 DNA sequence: TGTGCCACCAGCACCCATAGCGGACATAACTCCTACGAGCAGTACTTC.

CDR3 in amino acids: CASSLAGFSSYEQYF. For the CDR3, the DNA is TGTGCCAGCAGCTTGGCCGGGTTCAGCTCCTACGAGCAGTACTTC. The chain employs TRBV5-6 and TRBJ2-7; no clear D. Germline V gene data show CDR1 as SGHDT and CDR2 as YYEEEE. CDR3 length: 15 amino acids. V lost 0 bases and J lost 0, with 10 bases in between.

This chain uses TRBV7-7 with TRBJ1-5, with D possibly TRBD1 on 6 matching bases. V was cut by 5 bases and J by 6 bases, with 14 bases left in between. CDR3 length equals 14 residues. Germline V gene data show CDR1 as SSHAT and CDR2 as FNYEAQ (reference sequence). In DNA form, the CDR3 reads TGTGCCAGCAGCCTGGGGGGGGGCGGTCAGCCCCAGCATTTT. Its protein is CASSLGGGGQPQHF.

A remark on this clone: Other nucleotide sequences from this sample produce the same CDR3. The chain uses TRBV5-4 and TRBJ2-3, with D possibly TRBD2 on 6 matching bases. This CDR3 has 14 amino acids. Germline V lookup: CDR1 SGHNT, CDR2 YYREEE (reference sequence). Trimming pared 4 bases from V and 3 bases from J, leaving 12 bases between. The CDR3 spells CASSGRDSTDTQYF. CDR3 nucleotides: TGTGCCAGCAGCGGCCGGGACTCGACAGATACGCAGTATTTT. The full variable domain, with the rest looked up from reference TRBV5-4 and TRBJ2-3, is ETGVTQSPTHLIKTRGQQVTLRCSSQSGHNTVSWYQQALGQGPQFIFQYYREEENGRGNFPPRFSGLQFPNYSSELNVNALELDDSALYLCASSGRDSTDTQYFGPGTRLTVL.

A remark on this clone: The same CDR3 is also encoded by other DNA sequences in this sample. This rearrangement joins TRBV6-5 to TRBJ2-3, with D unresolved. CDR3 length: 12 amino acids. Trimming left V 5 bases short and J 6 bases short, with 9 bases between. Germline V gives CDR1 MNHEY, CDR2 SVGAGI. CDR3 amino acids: CASSPDQDTQYF. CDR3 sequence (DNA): TGTGCCAGCAGTCCCGACCAGGATACGCAGTATTTT.

The CDR3 loop reads CASSYLRPSGRVSDTQYF. The DNA for the CDR3 is TGTGCCAGCAGTTACCTCCGCCCTAGCGGGAGGGTTTCAGATACGCAGTATTTT. The J gene is TRBJ2-3, the V gene TRBV28; TRBD2 matches 12 bases. Germline V gene data show CDR1 as MDHEN and CDR2 as SYDVKM. J gave up 4 bases and V 4 bases, and 12 bases lay outside the gene matches. CDR3 length: 18 amino acids.

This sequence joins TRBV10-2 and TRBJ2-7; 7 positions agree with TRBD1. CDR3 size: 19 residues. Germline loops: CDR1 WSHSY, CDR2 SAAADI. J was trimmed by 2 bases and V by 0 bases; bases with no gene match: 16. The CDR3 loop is CASSESIGQRGHVTYEQYF. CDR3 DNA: TGCGCCAGCAGTGAGTCGATAGGGCAGAGGGGGCACGTTACCTACGAGCAGTACTTC.

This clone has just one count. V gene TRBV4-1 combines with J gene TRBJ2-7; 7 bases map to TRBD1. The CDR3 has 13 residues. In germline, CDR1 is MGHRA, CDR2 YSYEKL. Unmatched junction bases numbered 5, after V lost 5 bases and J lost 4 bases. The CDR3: CASSRTTGYEQYF. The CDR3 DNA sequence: TGCGCCAGCAGCAGGACGACAGGGTACGAGCAGTACTTC.

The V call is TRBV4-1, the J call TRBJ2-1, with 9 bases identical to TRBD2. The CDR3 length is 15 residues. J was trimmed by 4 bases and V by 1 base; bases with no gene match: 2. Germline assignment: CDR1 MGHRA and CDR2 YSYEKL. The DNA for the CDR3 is TGCGCCAGCAGCCAAGTGACTAGCGGATACAATGAGCAGTTCTTC. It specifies CASSQVTSGYNEQFF.

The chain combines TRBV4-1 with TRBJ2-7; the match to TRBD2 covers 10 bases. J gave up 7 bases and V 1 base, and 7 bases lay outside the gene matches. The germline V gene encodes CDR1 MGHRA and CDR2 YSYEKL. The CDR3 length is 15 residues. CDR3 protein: CASSQVESGRGEQYF. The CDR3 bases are TGCGCCAGCAGCCAAGTAGAAAGCGGGAGGGGGGAGCAGTACTTC.

As DNA, the CDR3 is TGTGCCACCAGCAGAGATTTGAAGCCAGGGTCCTACAATGAGCAGTTCTTC. This encodes CATSRDLKPGSYNEQFF. J is TRBJ2-1 and V is TRBV15, with D perhaps matching TRBD1 (5 bases). This CDR3 spans 17 amino acids. CDR1 is LNHNV, CDR2 YYDKDF, per germline (reference sequence). The V end was cut by 0 bases, the J end by 1 base, with 13 bases between.

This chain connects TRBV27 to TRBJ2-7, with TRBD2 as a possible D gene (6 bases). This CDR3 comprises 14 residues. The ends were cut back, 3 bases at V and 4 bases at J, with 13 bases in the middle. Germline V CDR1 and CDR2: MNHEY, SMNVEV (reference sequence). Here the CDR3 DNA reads TGTGCCAGCAGTTTTTCGGGAGTGCCTTACGAGCAGTACTTC. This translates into CASSFSGVPYEQYF.

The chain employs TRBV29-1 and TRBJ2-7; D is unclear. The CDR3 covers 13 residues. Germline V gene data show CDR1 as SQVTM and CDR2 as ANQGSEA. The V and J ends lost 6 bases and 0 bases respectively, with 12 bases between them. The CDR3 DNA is TGCAGCGTGGTAGATTTGAGCTCCTACGAGCAGTACTTC. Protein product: CSVVDLSSYEQYF.

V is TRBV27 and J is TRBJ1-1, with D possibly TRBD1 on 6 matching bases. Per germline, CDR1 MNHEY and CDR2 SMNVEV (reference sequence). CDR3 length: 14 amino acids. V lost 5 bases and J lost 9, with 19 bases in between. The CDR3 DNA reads TGTGCCAGCAGTGTCCGACAGGTACCGGCGCAAGCTTTCTTT. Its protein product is CASSVRQVPAQAFF.

CDR3 amino acids: CASSLVAGPDTEAFF. The CDR3 nucleotides are TGTGCCAGCAGCTTAGTGGCGGGACCCGACACTGAAGCTTTCTTT. The V and J genes are TRBV7-9 and TRBJ1-1, with D maybe TRBD1 (5 bases). The CDR3 has 15 residues. The V gene lost 1 base and the J gene lost 3 bases, with 12 bases spanning the gap. CDR1 SEHNR and CDR2 FQNEAQ come from the germline V gene (reference sequence).